This T cell receptor beta chain appears in the sequencing data of a study of T cell responses to AZD1222 COVID-19 vaccine. The J segment lost 8 bases and the V segment lost 4 bases, leaving 22 bases of the junction unmatched. The CDR3 is 19 residues long. Germline V gives CDR1 LGHDT, CDR2 YNNKEL (reference sequence). Here immunoSEQ multiplex PCR was the method, and the copy in TCRdb shows in-frame clones only, minus some. The sample yields 80,000 to 130,000 clones, approximately 87% seen once. The clonotype originates from an adult in good health. This sequence joins TRBV3-1 (or the pseudogene TRBV3-2) and TRBJ1-4; 7 nucleotides align to TRBD1. This material consisted of peripheral blood, taken on day 0 of AZD1222 vaccination. CDR3 loop: CASSPEGTGERLRGEKLFF. Written as DNA, the CDR3 is TGTGCCAGCAGCCCGGAGGGAACAGGGGAGAGGCTAAGAGGCGAAAAACTGTTTTTT.